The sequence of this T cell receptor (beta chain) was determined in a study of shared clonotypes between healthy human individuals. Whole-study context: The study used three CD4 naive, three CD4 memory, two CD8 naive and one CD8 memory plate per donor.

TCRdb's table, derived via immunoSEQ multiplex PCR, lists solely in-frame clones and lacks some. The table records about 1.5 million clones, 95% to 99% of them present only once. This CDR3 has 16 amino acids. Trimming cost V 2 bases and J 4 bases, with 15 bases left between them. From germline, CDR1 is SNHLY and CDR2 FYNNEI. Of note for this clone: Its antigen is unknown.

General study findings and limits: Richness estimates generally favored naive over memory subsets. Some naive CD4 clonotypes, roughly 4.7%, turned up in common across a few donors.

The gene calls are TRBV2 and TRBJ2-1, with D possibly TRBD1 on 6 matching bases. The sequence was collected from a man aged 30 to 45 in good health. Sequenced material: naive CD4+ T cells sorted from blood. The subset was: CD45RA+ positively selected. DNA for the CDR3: TGTGCCAGCAGTGAAATGGGGGCAGGGGCGTACAATGAGCAGTTCTTC. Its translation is CASSEMGAGAYNEQFF.